This T cell receptor beta chain was sequenced for a study of cytomegalovirus exposure and HLA in healthy donors. In the study overall: The study's early data release held roughly 90 million unique TCRs from HLA-typed donors. Study-wide results and caveats: Testing in vitro showed three CMV-associated chains specific for CMV antigens. Most observed TCR sequences were rare, whereas some public TCRs were detected in many donors. What a later analysis reportedly showed was that an Asian-associated ancestry cluster had fewer N-insertions than the approximately 670-donor mean.

Vbeta (60) and Jbeta (13) primers were used in the PCR. Measured with immunoSEQ multiplex PCR; TCRdb has only the in-frame clones, and not every one. Of tens of thousands of clones detected, roughly 70% appear once; the ten largest clones hold roughly 4.9%. This CDR3 is 15 amino acids long. V was clipped by 5 bases and J by 4 bases, with 15 bases between them. CDR1 is SGHRS and CDR2 is YFSETQ in the germline V gene. This clone has just a few counts. Its antigen remains unidentified. This clonotype originated in a man in his 60s in good health and CMV-seropositive. The specimen sequenced was PBMCs. The genes are TRBV5-1 and TRBJ1-4; D gene uncertain. The CDR3 DNA reads as TGCGCCAGCAGTCCACAGCCCCGAGTTAATGAAAAACTGTTTTTT. Its translation is CASSPQPRVNEKLFF.